The sequence of this T cell receptor beta chain was determined in a study of vaccination and CD4 T cells after COVID-19. Described time point: late sampling 161 to 241 days after vaccination in a few convalescent patients. Stated treatment: roughly nine-day PBMC culture with coronavirus spike peptide pools or control peptides (ViraFEST assay). Cultured CD4+ T-cell DNA underwent Oncomine TCR Beta short-read sequencing. TCRdb fed the PCR reads into MiXCR, producing one record per CDR3 protein. The repertoire holds more than 20,000 distinct CDR3 sequences, with 35% to 50% as singletons. The V gene's germline CDR1 is GTSNPN and CDR2 SVGIG (reference sequence). The CDR3 sequence is 13 residues long. V was cut by 5 bases and J by 4 bases, with 14 bases left in between. As to this clonotype: Its antigen is undetermined.

The chain joins TRBV30 to TRBJ1-1, with a possible D match to TRBD1 (5 bases). This specimen consisted of CD4+ T cells from blood, cultured in vitro, obtained about 7 months after SARS-CoV-2 vaccination. This receptor was taken from a human donor who had recovered from COVID-19. The CDR3 spells CAWGVGVSTEAFF. As DNA, the CDR3 is TGTGCCTGGGGAGTAGGGGTGTCCACTGAAGCTTTCTTT. Variable domain in full (rest from reference TRBV30 and TRBJ1-1): SQTIHQWPATLVQPVGSPLSLECTVEGTSNPNLYWYRQAAGRGLQLLFYSVGIGQISSEVPQNLSASRPQDRQFILSSKKLLLSDSGFYLCAWGVGVSTEAFFGQGTRLTVV.